These 22 T cell receptor beta chains came from one sample sequenced in a study of control samples from healthy donors and cancer patients. Libraries were prepared by immunoSEQ multiplex PCR; TCRdb keeps only in-frame clonotypes and omits some of them. The sample consists of about 160,000 clones, approximately 96% of them appearing once. Source material: blood. The receptors originated from a woman aged 40 to 50 in good health.

The J gene is TRBJ1-2, the V gene TRBV2; no clear D gene. This CDR3 has 12 amino acids. Germline assignment: CDR1 SNHLY and CDR2 FYNNEI. The V end was cut by 7 bases, the J end by 3 bases, with 9 bases between. The CDR3 nucleotides are TGTGCCAGCAAAGACCCTTACTATGGCTACACCTTC. The encoded protein is CASKDPYYGYTF.

This chain uses TRBV7-9 with TRBJ2-7; D is undetermined. V was clipped by 5 bases and J by 3 bases, with 20 bases between them. The CDR3 has 16 amino acids. Germline V gene data show CDR1 as SEHNR and CDR2 as FQNEAQ (reference sequence). The CDR3 nucleotides are TGTGCCAGCAGCCCATCAGACCGAGAAGATTTCTACGAGCAGTACTTC. Protein sequence: CASSPSDREDFYEQYF.

The chain joins TRBV7-2 to TRBJ2-2; no firm D call. V was trimmed by 0 bases and J by 4 bases, leaving 3 bases between them. The CDR3 consists of 13 residues. CDR1 and CDR2 (germline): SGHTA, FQGNSA. The CDR3: CASSLARTGELFF. As DNA, the CDR3 is TGTGCCAGCAGCTTAGCCCGCACCGGGGAGCTGTTTTTT.

A single count supports this clone. This sequence joins TRBV3-1 (or the pseudogene TRBV3-2) and TRBJ2-2, with 12 bases lining up with TRBD2. Germline CDR1 is LGHDT and CDR2 is YNNKEL (reference sequence). V gave up 4 bases and J gave up 4 bases; unmatched junction bases: 4. CDR3 length: 16 residues. As DNA, the CDR3 is TGTGCCAGCAGCCTGACTAGCGGGAGTAGCACCGGGGAGCTGTTTTTT. Translated: CASSLTSGSSTGELFF.

The gene calls are TRBV4-2 and TRBJ1-3; 8 positions match TRBD1. Germline-derived CDR1 and CDR2 are LGHNA and YNFKEQ. V lost 4 bases to trimming and J lost 2 bases; unmatched junction nucleotides: 4. The CDR3 totals 15 residues. The CDR3: CASSPDRETGNTIYF. Here the CDR3 DNA reads TGTGCCAGCAGCCCGGACAGGGAAACTGGAAACACCATATATTTT.

On this clone: Compared with germline, one end of the junction differs, possibly owing to a read error. The V call is TRBV15, the J call TRBJ2-1; D not resolved. Germline V CDR1 and CDR2: LNHNV, YYDKDF (reference sequence). The CDR3 covers 14 residues. Here the CDR3 DNA reads TGTGCCACCAGCAGAGAATACTCCTCCAATGAGCAGTTCTTC. Translated, it gives CATSREYSSNEQFF.

This chain uses TRBV2 with TRBJ2-7, with 8 bases fitting TRBD1. CDR1 and CDR2 (germline): SNHLY, FYNNEI. The CDR3 has 15 residues. V shed 1 base and J 8 bases; nucleotides not matched to a gene: 10. Here the CDR3 reads CASSEGDRRVYQQYF. The CDR3 DNA is TGTGCCAGCAGTGAAGGGGACAGGAGGGTATACCAGCAGTACTTC.

The chain recombines TRBV5-1 with TRBJ1-2, with D hard to call. The CDR3 length is 14 residues. The germline V gene encodes CDR1 SGHRS and CDR2 YFSETQ. Trimming shortened V by 0 bases and J by 2 bases, and 8 bases separated the two germline ends. CDR3 bases: TGCGCCAGCAGCTTGGATTCACCCAACTATGGCTACACCTTC. Translating gives CASSLDSPNYGYTF. Full variable domain (missing parts from reference TRBV5-1 and TRBJ1-2): KAGVTQTPRYLIKTRGQQVTLSCSPISGHRSVSWYQQTPGQGLQFLFEYFSETQRNKGNFPGRFSGRQFSNSRSEMNVSTLELGDSALYLCASSLDSPNYGYTFGSGTRLTVV.

This chain connects TRBV7-6 to TRBJ1-2; the D gene is possibly TRBD1 (6 bases). Germline V gene lookup returns CDR1 SGHVS and CDR2 FNYEAQ. The CDR3 sequence is 14 residues long. V was clipped by 3 bases and J by 2 bases, with 10 bases between them. CDR3 residues: CASSLGGRNYGYTF. The CDR3 DNA follows: TGTGCCAGCAGCTTGGGGGGGCGCAACTATGGCTACACCTTC.

The V and J genes are TRBV5-1 and TRBJ1-1, with a possible D match to TRBD1 (5 bases). The CDR3 is 14 amino acids. The germline CDR1 and CDR2 sequences are SGHRS and YFSETQ. The V and J ends lost 5 bases and 10 bases respectively, with 21 bases between them. The CDR3 here is CASRPAGTPWGAFF. DNA for the CDR3: TGCGCCAGCAGACCTGCCGGGACCCCCTGGGGAGCTTTCTTT. The full variable domain, in which reference TRBV5-1 and TRBJ1-1 provide the parts outside the CDR3, is KAGVTQTPRYLIKTRGQQVTLSCSPISGHRSVSWYQQTPGQGLQFLFEYFSETQRNKGNFPGRFSGRQFSNSRSEMNVSTLELGDSALYLCASRPAGTPWGAFFGQGTRLTVV.

This clone was recorded only once. The V call is TRBV25-1, the J call TRBJ2-5; 8 bases are shared with TRBD2. Trimming at V came to 3 bases and at J to 5 bases, leaving 11 bases not matched to a gene. Germline CDR1 is MGHDK and CDR2 is SYGVNS. CDR3 size: 16 residues. CDR3 residues: CASSDLRGGLGETQYF. CDR3 sequence (DNA): TGTGCCAGCAGTGACCTCCGGGGGGGACTGGGTGAGACCCAGTACTTC. Full variable domain (remainder filled in from reference TRBV25-1 and TRBJ2-5): EADIYQTPRYLVIGTGKKITLECSQTMGHDKMYWYQQDPGMELHLIHYSYGVNSTEKGDLSSESTVSRIRTEHFPLTLESARPSHTSQYLCASSDLRGGLGETQYFGPGTRLLVL.

J is TRBJ2-2 and V is TRBV7-9, with D unclear. Trimming took off 6 bases at V and 8 bases at J, with 16 bases between the two ends. Germline V lookup: CDR1 SEHNR, CDR2 FQNEAQ (reference sequence). This CDR3 is built from 14 residues. The CDR3 DNA follows: TGTGCCAGCAGACTGGGGAAGGGCGCGGGGGAGCTGTTTTTT. It encodes CASRLGKGAGELFF.

Worth noting for this clone: Other nucleotide sequences in the sample specify the same CDR3. The chain joins TRBV30 to TRBJ2-7, with D perhaps matching TRBD1 or TRBD2 (6 bases each). The V gene's germline CDR1 is GTSNPN and CDR2 SVGIG (reference sequence). Trimming removed 0 bases from V and 0 bases from J, with 12 bases in between. The CDR3 spans 15 residues. The CDR3, as DNA: TGTGCCTGGAGTGTAGGAGGGACAAGCTCCTACGAGCAGTACTTC. Protein product: CAWSVGGTSSYEQYF. Variable domain in full (rest from reference TRBV30 and TRBJ2-7): SQTIHQWPATLVQPVGSPLSLECTVEGTSNPNLYWYRQAAGRGLQLLFYSVGIGQISSEVPQNLSASRPQDRQFILSSKKLLLSDSGFYLCAWSVGGTSSYEQYFGPGTRLTVT.

The chain is built from TRBV4-1 and TRBJ1-2, with no clear D. CDR1 and CDR2 (germline): MGHRA, YSYEKL. The CDR3 totals 15 residues. V was trimmed by 2 bases and J by 4 bases, leaving 14 bases between them. CDR3 amino acids: CASSQSDGARYGYTF. DNA of the CDR3: TGCGCCAGCAGCCAATCCGACGGAGCTCGCTATGGCTACACCTTC.

A few counts support this clone. This sequence joins TRBV19 and TRBJ1-5, with 9 bases aligning to TRBD1. Per germline, CDR1 LNHDA and CDR2 SQIVND (reference sequence). V lost 10 bases, J lost 4 bases, and 8 bases stayed unmatched. This CDR3 region has 14 residues. Here the CDR3 reads CATGPDRGNQPQHF. The CDR3 nucleotides are TGTGCCACCGGCCCGGACAGGGGAAATCAGCCCCAGCATTTT.

The chain carries TRBV30 and TRBJ2-5; TRBD1 or TRBD2 may be the D gene (5 bases each). The V gene's germline CDR1 is GTSNPN and CDR2 SVGIG (reference sequence). The V and J ends lost 5 bases and 2 bases respectively, with 18 bases between them. This CDR3 comprises 15 residues. The CDR3 protein is CAWSTGTPGQETQYF. The DNA for the CDR3 is TGTGCCTGGTCGACTGGGACCCCCGGGCAAGAGACCCAGTACTTC. Supplemented by reference TRBV30 and TRBJ2-5, the full variable domain reads SQTIHQWPATLVQPVGSPLSLECTVEGTSNPNLYWYRQAAGRGLQLLFYSVGIGQISSEVPQNLSASRPQDRQFILSSKKLLLSDSGFYLCAWSTGTPGQETQYFGPGTRLLVL.

The chain joins TRBV2 to TRBJ2-5, with 13 nucleotides matching TRBD2. CDR3 length equals 15 residues. The V segment lost 9 bases and the J segment 2 bases; nucleotides outside the gene matches: 6. Germline V lookup: CDR1 SNHLY, CDR2 FYNNEI. CDR3 DNA sequence: TGTGCCAGGTCACTAGCGGGGGGGCCTCAAGAGACCCAGTACTTC. It encodes CARSLAGGPQETQYF.

The gene calls are TRBV7-2 and TRBJ2-6; D gene ambiguous. This CDR3 has 16 amino acids. Germline loops: CDR1 SGHTA, CDR2 FQGNSA. The ends were cut back, 5 bases at V and 2 bases at J, with 13 bases in the middle. CDR3 bases: TGTGCCAGCAGCAAAAAGCTTGTACCTGGGGCCAACGTCCTGACTTTC. It yields the protein CASSKKLVPGANVLTF.

J is TRBJ2-3 and V is TRBV5-6, with D perhaps matching TRBD2 (6 bases). Germline lookup yields CDR1 SGHDT and CDR2 YYEEEE. The V end was cut by 2 bases, the J end by 2 bases, with 12 bases between. This CDR3 has 15 residues. The DNA of the CDR3 is TGTGCCAGCAGCTTTCTCGGCGGGAACACAGATACGCAGTATTTT. As protein: CASSFLGGNTDTQYF. Full variable domain (outside the CDR3, taken from reference TRBV5-6 and TRBJ2-3): DAGVTQSPTHLIKTRGQQVTLRCSPKSGHDTVSWYQQALGQGPQFIFQYYEEEERQRGNFPDRFSGHQFPNYSSELNVNALLLGDSALYLCASSFLGGNTDTQYFGPGTRLTVL.

V gene TRBV27 combines with J gene TRBJ1-1, with a weak D call TRBD1 (5 bases). Germline assignment: CDR1 MNHEY and CDR2 SMNVEV (reference sequence). Trimming removed 7 bases at V and 1 base at J, with 19 bases between. CDR3 length equals 16 residues. CDR3 loop: CASTKAGRLANTEAFF. In DNA form, the CDR3 reads TGTGCCAGCACCAAAGCAGGGAGGTTAGCGAACACTGAAGCTTTCTTT.

This chain uses TRBV6-5 with TRBJ1-5; 9 bases are a match to TRBD1. The CDR3 length is 15 residues. The V segment lost 6 bases and the J segment 4 bases; nucleotides outside the gene matches: 7. The germline V gene encodes CDR1 MNHEY and CDR2 SVGAGI. The CDR3 nucleotides read TGTGCCAGCAGGCGGGACAGGGTCGAAAATCAGCCCCAGCATTTT. The encoded protein is CASRRDRVENQPQHF.

The J gene is TRBJ1-2, the V gene TRBV5-4; the D is unclear. The length of the CDR3 is 15 residues. Germline lookup yields CDR1 SGHNT and CDR2 YYREEE (reference sequence). The ends were cut back, 4 bases at V and 1 base at J, with 14 bases in the middle. The CDR3 loop is CASSLGGQINYGYTF. CDR3 coding DNA: TGTGCCAGCAGCCTCGGAGGGCAAATTAACTATGGCTACACCTTC.